Below are 13 T cell receptor beta chains sequenced from a single sample in a study of T cell changes during pregnancy in multiple sclerosis. Method: immunoSEQ multiplex PCR; TCRdb's copy keeps in-frame clones and lacks some. The data show around 130,000 clones, about 95% seen once. The input for sequencing was peripheral blood, taken after pregnancy. The receptor set was obtained from a female donor with multiple sclerosis, enrolled in a pregnancy study.

Note on this clone: The sample holds other DNA sequences that translate to the same CDR3. The chain combines TRBV9 with TRBJ2-7, with D tentatively TRBD2 (5 bases). Per the germline V gene, CDR1 is SGDLS and CDR2 is YYNGEE. This CDR3 region has 14 residues. The V end was cut by 0 bases, the J end by 3 bases, with 10 bases between. The CDR3 is CASSVAGGGYEQYF. In DNA, the CDR3 is TGTGCCAGCAGCGTAGCTGGAGGTGGCTACGAGCAGTACTTC.

The chain combines TRBV29-1 with TRBJ2-5, with D maybe TRBD1 (6 bases). Trimming stripped 7 bases from V and 5 bases from J, with 17 bases between. There are 13 residues in the CDR3. CDR1 is SQVTM and CDR2 is ANQGSEA in the germline V gene. In DNA, the CDR3 is TGCAGCGGCCGGGACACTAGAGGGGAGACCCAGTACTTC. This translates into CSGRDTRGETQYF.

This clone appeared a few times. V usage is TRBV19 and J usage is TRBJ2-4, with TRBD1 identical over 7 bases. V trimming: 6 bases; J trimming: 7 bases; junction bases outside the gene matches: 6. Germline V lookup: CDR1 LNHDA, CDR2 SQIVND (reference sequence). The CDR3 runs 13 residues. DNA of the CDR3: TGTGCCAGTAGCAGGGGGAACCGGAACATTCAGTACTTC. It yields the protein CASSRGNRNIQYF.

The chain carries TRBV5-5 and TRBJ2-7, with D possibly being TRBD1 (6 bases). In germline, CDR1 is SGHKS, CDR2 YYEKEE (reference sequence). Between the trimmed V and J ends, which lost 0 bases and 1 base, there was a span of 11 bases. This CDR3 has 15 amino acids. CDR3 loop: CASSLGAGASYEQYF. In nucleotides, the CDR3 is TGTGCCAGCAGCTTGGGGGCAGGGGCGTCCTACGAGCAGTACTTC. The entire variable domain, with the rest obtained from reference TRBV5-5 and TRBJ2-7, is as follows: DAGVTQSPTHLIKTRGQQVTLRCSPISGHKSVSWYQQVLGQGPQFIFQYYEKEERGRGNFPDRFSARQFPNYSSELNVNALLLGDSALYLCASSLGAGASYEQYFGPGTRLTVT.

The chain joins TRBV6-5 to TRBJ2-1, with TRBD2 matching over 7 bases. Germline CDR1 and CDR2: MNHEY and SVGAGI. The CDR3 contains 14 residues. Trimming removed 5 bases from V and 3 bases from J; junction bases left unmatched: 4. The CDR3 spells CASSRSGNYNEQFF. DNA for the CDR3: TGTGCCAGCAGTCGAAGCGGGAACTACAATGAGCAGTTCTTC.

The rearrangement joins TRBV11-2 to TRBJ2-5, with D perhaps TRBD2 (5 bases). Germline V gene sequence: CDR1 SGHAT, CDR2 FQNNGV. V shed 1 base and J shed 0 bases, with 6 bases lying between them. CDR3 size: 14 residues. The CDR3 region has the DNA TGTGCCAGCAGCTTAGGGGGAGACCAAGAGACCCAGTACTTC. Protein product: CASSLGGDQETQYF. Variable domain in full (rest from reference TRBV11-2 and TRBJ2-5): EAGVAQSPRYKIIEKRQSVAFWCNPISGHATLYWYQQILGQGPKLLIQFQNNGVVDDSQLPKDRFSAERLKGVDSTLKIQPAKLEDSAVYLCASSLGGDQETQYFGPGTRLLVL.

The genes are TRBV4-2 and TRBJ2-7, with D possibly TRBD2 on 5 matching bases. The length of the CDR3 is 14 residues. The V end lost 0 bases, the J end lost 6 bases, and 12 bases lay between the germline ends. CDR1 and CDR2 (germline): LGHNA, YNFKEQ. The CDR3 loop is CASSQDSTSGEQYF. The CDR3 coding sequence is TGTGCCAGCAGCCAAGATTCCACTAGTGGCGAGCAGTACTTC.

The chain combines TRBV7-2 with TRBJ2-5; 8 bases map to TRBD1. The CDR3 totals 15 residues. Germline values: CDR1 SGHTA, CDR2 FQGNSA. V dropped 5 bases and J dropped 5; count of bases not matched to a gene: 10. CDR3 coding DNA: TGTGCCAGCAGCATCAACCAGGGGGCCGGGGAGACCCAGTACTTC. Protein sequence: CASSINQGAGETQYF. Combining the CDR3 with reference TRBV7-2 and TRBJ2-5 gives the whole variable domain GAGVSQSPSNKVTEKGKDVELRCDPISGHTALYWYRQSLGQGLEFLIYFQGNSAPDKSGLPSDRFSAERTGGSVSTLTIQRTQQEDSAVYLCASSINQGAGETQYFGPGTRLLVL.

The V gene is TRBV27, the J gene TRBJ2-6; 7 nucleotides align to TRBD1. Unmatched junction bases numbered 7, after V lost 6 bases and J lost 2 bases. The CDR3 is 16 residues long. Germline lookup yields CDR1 MNHEY and CDR2 SMNVEV (reference sequence). The CDR3 nucleotides read TGTGCCAGCAGATCACTTGGGACAGCTGGGGCCAACGTCCTGACTTTC. Protein sequence: CASRSLGTAGANVLTF.

This clone has more than one count but fewer than ten. The V call is TRBV9, the J call TRBJ1-3; maybe TRBD1 (6 bases). The CDR3 loop spans 16 amino acids. In germline, CDR1 is SGDLS, CDR2 YYNGEE. Between the trimmed V and J ends, which lost 4 bases and 0 bases, there was a span of 14 bases. The chain's CDR3 is CASSRGGQSSGNTIYF. The CDR3 DNA reads TGTGCCAGCAGCCGGGGGGGCCAGAGCTCTGGAAACACCATATATTTT. The full variable domain, completed using reference TRBV9 and TRBJ1-3, is DSGVTQTPKHLITATGQRVTLRCSPRSGDLSVYWYQQSLDQGLQFLIQYYNGEERAKGNILERFSAQQFPDLHSELNLSSLELGDSALYFCASSRGGQSSGNTIYFGEGSWLTVV.

The chain uses TRBV7-2 and TRBJ2-7; TRBD1 matches at 7 bases. V was clipped by 4 bases and J by 2 bases; unmatched bases: 2. The V gene's germline CDR1 is SGHTA and CDR2 FQGNSA. The CDR3 spans 13 residues. The CDR3 is CASSSDRTYEQYF. The CDR3 nucleotides read TGTGCCAGCAGCTCGGACAGGACCTACGAGCAGTACTTC.

The CDR3 reads CASSENSRGPGYEQYF. The CDR3 region has the DNA TGTGCCAGCAGTGAAAATTCGCGGGGCCCTGGCTACGAGCAGTACTTC. The chain employs TRBV25-1 and TRBJ2-7, with a weak D call TRBD2 (6 bases). V lost 2 bases and J lost 3, with 17 bases in between. The CDR3 extends over 16 amino acids. Germline V gene data show CDR1 as MGHDK and CDR2 as SYGVNS.

This chain links TRBV6-5 with TRBJ1-3; D gene uncertain. CDR3 length: 16 amino acids. Trimming cost V 0 bases and J 0 bases, with 9 bases left between them. CDR1 and CDR2 (germline): MNHEY, SVGAGI. DNA for the CDR3: TGTGCCAGCAGTTACTCCTCACTCCTCTCTGGAAACACCATATATTTT. It yields the protein CASSYSSLLSGNTIYF.